The 25 T cell receptor beta chains below come from one sample, sequenced in a study of response to subunit inactivated influenza vaccine. TCRdb analysed the RT-PCR reads with MiXCR anew, one entry per CDR3 protein. The sample has 560,000 or so distinct CDR3 sequences; under 9% are singletons. The sample was PBMCs from blood, taken about 23 months after vaccination. The receptors originated from a man aged 50-75 years who received an inactivated influenza vaccine.

This sequence joins TRBV20-1 and TRBJ2-7; 7 bases agree with TRBD2. The CDR3 is 15 residues long. V lost 6 bases and J lost 0; bases outside the gene matches: 11. Per germline, CDR1 DFQATT and CDR2 SNEGSKA (reference sequence). CDR3 amino acids: CSALGASGNSYEQYF. As DNA, the CDR3 is TGCAGTGCCCTCGGGGCTAGCGGAAACTCCTACGAGCAGTACTTC.

V is TRBV10-1 and J is TRBJ2-7; perhaps D is TRBD1 or TRBD2 (5 bases each). V lost 4 bases and J 2 bases, leaving 12 bases between the germline ends. Germline values: CDR1 WNHNN, CDR2 SYGVQD (reference sequence). This CDR3 has 14 amino acids. CDR3 residues: CASSAASRAYEQYF. CDR3 coding DNA: TGCGCCAGCAGTGCAGCTAGCAGGGCCTACGAGCAGTACTTC.

The chain combines TRBV5-1 with TRBJ2-4, with D unresolved. The CDR3 totals 13 residues. The V end lost 0 bases, the J end lost 8 bases, and 9 bases lay between the germline ends. Germline V gives CDR1 SGHRS, CDR2 YFSETQ. The CDR3 region has the DNA TGCGCCAGCAGCTTGGCCTCTATCGACATTCAGTACTTC. It yields the protein CASSLASIDIQYF.

The chain carries TRBV5-1 and TRBJ2-3, with 8 bases identical to TRBD1. CDR1 is SGHRS, CDR2 YFSETQ, per germline. This CDR3 spans 14 amino acids. V shed 4 bases and J 4 bases; nucleotides not matched to a gene: 5. The CDR3 region has the DNA TGCGCCAGCAGCCCGACAGGGGCCGCAGATACGCAGTATTTT. As protein: CASSPTGAADTQYF.

At least ten counts were recorded for this clonotype. The gene calls are TRBV7-8 and TRBJ2-7, with 10 bases identical to TRBD2. Germline loops: CDR1 SGHVS, CDR2 FQNEAQ. The CDR3 has 16 residues. The V segment lost 1 base and the J segment 0 bases; nucleotides outside the gene matches: 3. The CDR3 coding sequence is TGTGCCAGCAGCTTAGGGTCTAGCGGGAGCTCCTACGAGCAGTACTTC. This translates into CASSLGSSGSSYEQYF.

The chain has TRBV20-1 and TRBJ2-1, with 10 bases aligning to TRBD2. Germline V gives CDR1 DFQATT, CDR2 SNEGSKA (reference sequence). Unmatched junction bases numbered 6, after V lost 5 bases and J lost 5 bases. The CDR3 is made up of 14 amino acids. This CDR3 is CSAYLAGGNNEQFF. The CDR3 DNA is TGCAGTGCTTATTTAGCGGGAGGCAACAATGAGCAGTTCTTC.

The chain uses TRBV19 and TRBJ2-7, with TRBD2 matching over 11 bases. V lost 6 bases, J lost 4 bases, and 8 bases stayed unmatched. CDR1 is LNHDA, CDR2 SQIVND, per germline (reference sequence). The CDR3 consists of 15 residues. In DNA, the CDR3 is TGTGCCAGTAGCTTGACTAGCGGGACCCTTTACGAGCAGTACTTC. Protein: CASSLTSGTLYEQYF.

The gene calls are TRBV12-3 or TRBV12-4 and TRBJ2-1; 7 bases line up with TRBD2. The ends lost 2 bases at V and 6 bases at J; junction bases unmatched: 4. The CDR3 spans 14 residues. The CDR3 bases are TGTGCCAGCAGTTTACCGGGAGGTACCAATGAGCAGTTCTTC. Amino acids: CASSLPGGTNEQFF.

In its sample, this clonotype was seen a few times. V is TRBV20-1 and J is TRBJ2-5; a possible D gene is TRBD2 (5 bases). The V gene lost 1 base and the J gene lost 4 bases, with 13 bases spanning the gap. Germline CDR1 and CDR2: DFQATT and SNEGSKA (reference sequence). The CDR3 extends over 14 amino acids. CDR3 sequence reads: CSARVYSGPETQYF. The CDR3 bases are TGCAGTGCTAGAGTATACAGCGGCCCAGAGACCCAGTACTTC.

This clonotype has only one observation. One end of the junction fails to match germline, which may point to a read error. The chain recombines TRBV3-1 with TRBJ1-2, with D uncertain. This CDR3 has 15 amino acids. Germline CDR1 is LGHDT and CDR2 is YNNKEL (reference sequence). Here the CDR3 DNA reads TGTGCCTGCAGCCAGGTGGTCAGGAACCTCTATGGCTACACCTTC. Translated, it gives CACSQVVRNLYGYTF.

There are a few counts of this clonotype. The V call is TRBV6-2 or TRBV6-3, the J call TRBJ2-2, with 10 bases matching TRBD2. The CDR3 totals 15 residues. Germline V lookup: CDR1 MNHEY, CDR2 SVGEGT. With 7 bases clipped from V and 3 bases from J, the junction kept 5 bases outside the gene matches. CDR3 in amino acids: CASTPSGGHTGELFF. The CDR3 nucleotides read TGTGCCAGCACCCCTAGCGGGGGACACACCGGGGAGCTGTTTTTT.

J is TRBJ2-3 and V is TRBV6-5; 7 nucleotides align to TRBD2. CDR3 length equals 15 residues. The germline CDR1 and CDR2 sequences are MNHEY and SVGAGI. J lost 4 bases, V lost 2 bases, and 6 bases had no gene match. CDR3: CASSYGGRGADTQYF. The CDR3 coding sequence is TGTGCCAGCAGTTACGGTGGGAGGGGCGCAGATACGCAGTATTTT.

The rearrangement links TRBV4-2 to TRBJ1-5; a possible D gene is TRBD1 (6 bases). CDR3 length equals 15 residues. The germline V gene has CDR1 LGHNA and CDR2 YNFKEQ. V was trimmed by 5 bases and J by 0 bases, leaving 11 bases between them. The CDR3 coding sequence is TGTGCCAGCAGCGAAGGACAGTATAGCAATCAGCCCCAGCATTTT. This codes for CASSEGQYSNQPQHF.

The V gene is TRBV7-2, the J gene TRBJ1-2, with D possibly matching TRBD1 (5 bases). The CDR3 contains 14 residues. CDR1 is SGHTA, CDR2 FQGNSA, per germline. V was shortened by 1 base and J by 7 bases, with 13 bases between the two germline ends. CDR3 sequence (DNA): TGTGCCAGCAGCTTAGTTGGCAGGGCTTCTGGCTACACCTTC. Its protein product is CASSLVGRASGYTF.

The sample holds a few counts of this clonotype. The chain carries TRBV5-4 and TRBJ2-7, with TRBD1 matching over 9 bases. The CDR3 covers 14 residues. Germline lookup yields CDR1 SGHNT and CDR2 YYREEE (reference sequence). V trimming: 4 bases; J trimming: 6 bases; junction bases outside the gene matches: 8. DNA for the CDR3: TGTGCCAGCAGCAAGGACAGGGGCGCGGGCGAGCAGTACTTC. Protein sequence: CASSKDRGAGEQYF.

The table lists this clonotype with a few counts. The V gene is TRBV5-1, the J gene TRBJ2-1, with TRBD2 identical over 8 bases. The CDR3 is 16 amino acids. The J segment lost 0 bases and the V segment lost 7 bases, leaving 9 bases of the junction unmatched. Germline assignment: CDR1 SGHRS and CDR2 YFSETQ. In DNA form, the CDR3 reads TGCGCCAGCTTCCTATTAGCGGGGAGCTCCTACAATGAGCAGTTCTTC. The encoded protein is CASFLLAGSSYNEQFF.

This clonotype was seen a few times. V usage is TRBV27 and J usage is TRBJ2-1; D is undetermined. CDR3 length equals 13 residues. Germline loops: CDR1 MNHEY, CDR2 SMNVEV (reference sequence). V lost 2 bases and J lost 5, with 7 bases in between. The CDR3 sequence: CASSLILDNEQFF. CDR3 coding DNA: TGTGCCAGCAGTTTAATATTGGACAATGAGCAGTTCTTC.

This clonotype was picked up many times. This rearrangement joins TRBV6-1 to TRBJ1-4; possible D gene TRBD1, 5 bases. The CDR3 contains 14 residues. Per germline, CDR1 MNHNS and CDR2 SASEGT. The CDR3 is CAAGRTATNEKLFF. CDR3 in DNA: TGTGCTGCGGGACGGACCGCAACTAATGAAAAACTGTTTTTT.

This clonotype occurred a few times. CDR3 sequence (DNA): TGCAGCGTTGACATGGGGCAGGGAGGACGCAATACGCAGTATTTT. Amino acids: CSVDMGQGGRNTQYF. The rearrangement joins TRBV29-1 to TRBJ2-3; the D gene is possibly TRBD2 (6 bases). Germline assignment: CDR1 SQVTM and CDR2 ANQGSEA. V was shortened by 3 bases and J by 7 bases, with 20 bases between the two germline ends. This CDR3 comprises 15 residues.

This clonotype was found a few times. The genes are TRBV6-2 or TRBV6-3 and TRBJ2-7; 9 nucleotides align to TRBD2. There are 14 residues in the CDR3. Germline-derived CDR1 and CDR2 are MNHEY and SVGEGT. Losses at the gene ends were 4 bases for V and 2 bases for J; bases not matched to a gene: 3. As DNA, the CDR3 is TGTGCCAGCAGTTCCCCTAGCGGGACCTACGAGCAGTACTTC. Its protein product is CASSSPSGTYEQYF.

This chain joins TRBV20-1 and TRBJ2-3; TRBD2 aligns across 14 bases. The junction had 14 bases not matched to a gene; V was cut back by 1 base and J by 2 bases. CDR3 length equals 20 residues. CDR1 is DFQATT, CDR2 SNEGSKA, per germline (reference sequence). The DNA for the CDR3 is TGCAGTGCTAGAGGGGTAGGAGGCGGACTAGCGGGGGGCGACACAGATACGCAGTATTTT. This gives the protein CSARGVGGGLAGGDTDTQYF.

V gene TRBV7-2 combines with J gene TRBJ2-1; D is undetermined. The germline V and J ends were trimmed by 1 base and 14 bases, with 12 bases remaining between them. The CDR3 spans 12 residues. Germline assignment: CDR1 SGHTA and CDR2 FQGNSA. CDR3 nucleotides: TGTGCCAGCAGCTTAGAGGTAGGGCTGGAGTTCTTC. This translates into CASSLEVGLEFF.

This clonotype has ten or more counts. The V gene is TRBV10-3, the J gene TRBJ2-7, with no clear D. V gave up 3 bases and J gave up 1 base, with 4 bases separating them. The CDR3 length is 12 residues. Germline CDR1 and CDR2: ENHRY and SYGVKD. The chain's CDR3 is CAISDQSYEQYF. The CDR3 DNA sequence: TGTGCCATCAGTGACCAGTCCTACGAGCAGTACTTC.

In this sample, this clonotype turned up many times. The genes are TRBV7-3 and TRBJ2-1, with D perhaps matching TRBD1 or TRBD2 (6 bases each). This CDR3 contains 16 residues. The germline CDR1 and CDR2 sequences are SGHTA and FQGTGA. Trimming took off 6 bases at V and 1 base at J, with 16 bases between the two ends. CDR3 DNA sequence: TGTGCCAGCAGTCCACAAGGGGGGATTTCCTACAATGAGCAGTTCTTC. Residues: CASSPQGGISYNEQFF. Full variable domain (outside the CDR3, taken from reference TRBV7-3 and TRBJ2-1): GAGVSQTPSNKVTEKGKYVELRCDPISGHTALYWYRQSLGQGPEFLIYFQGTGAADDSGLPNDRFFAVRPEGSVSTLKIQRTERGDSAVYLCASSPQGGISYNEQFFGPGTRLTVL.

There are many counts of this clonotype. V and J are TRBV6-2 or TRBV6-3 and TRBJ2-2, with 13 bases that match TRBD2. There are 16 residues in the CDR3. V lost 5 bases, J lost 5 bases, and 5 bases stayed unmatched. CDR1 is MNHEY and CDR2 is SVGEGT in the germline V gene. This CDR3 reads CASSGLAGVYTGELFF. CDR3 nucleotides: TGTGCCAGCAGTGGACTAGCGGGAGTTTATACCGGGGAGCTGTTTTTT.